A few counts support the clone carrying this T cell receptor (beta chain). The data derive from a study of shared clonotypes between healthy human individuals. CDR3 length: 14 amino acids. Germline V gene lookup returns CDR1 MGHDK and CDR2 SYGVNS. With V trimmed by 5 bases and J by 1 base, 1 base remained unmatched. TCRdb keeps only in-frame clones here, not all; method: immunoSEQ multiplex PCR. The top ten hold approximately 1.5% of the sample, which has over a million clones, around 74% seen once. The sequencing sample was made of memory CD4+ T cells sorted from blood. Subset specified: CD45RA-negative fraction. The chain is built from TRBV25-1 and TRBJ2-4; 8 nucleotides align to TRBD1. The receptor's source is a man younger than 35 in good health. The CDR3 nucleotides read TGTGCCAGCAGTAGGACAGGGGCCAAAAACATTCAGTACTTC. It specifies CASSRTGAKNIQYF.